Listed below are T cell receptor beta chains from one sample, sequenced in a study of cytotoxic CD8 clonotypes in ibrutinib-treated CLL. TCRdb keeps only in-frame clones here, not all; method: immunoSEQ multiplex PCR. The sample records 150,000 or so clones, around three quarters being singletons. Material: PBMCs, obtained after 12 months of ibrutinib treatment. The receptor set was obtained from a human donor with chronic lymphocytic leukemia. Each CDR3 is given with its conserved first and last residue. The D gene is left open where the match is weak. The size field is filled for only some rows; it gives once, few, many or a size class.

v_gene	j_gene	d_gene	abundance	CDR3aa	CDR3nt
TRBV6-1	TRBJ2-7	.	.	CASSRSGREPYEQYF	TGTGCCAGCAGTAGAAGCGGGCGTGAACCCTACGAGCAGTACTTC
TRBV30	TRBJ2-2	TRBD1	.	CAWRRQGPGELFF	TGTGCCTGGAGAAGACAGGGGCCCGGGGAGCTGTTTTTT
TRBV6-5	TRBJ1-1	.	.	CASRHSVGVEGEAFF	TGTGCCAGCAGGCACAGTGTTGGGGTGGAAGGTGAAGCTTTCTTT
TRBV27	TRBJ2-7	.	few	CASSPRAGSYEQYF	TGTGCCAGCTCCCCTCGGGCAGGATCCTACGAGCAGTACTTC
TRBV28	TRBJ2-3	.	.	CASSQITDTQYF	TGTGCCAGCAGTCAAATCACAGATACGCAGTATTTT
TRBV19	TRBJ2-2	.	few	CASSIRMGTKNTGELFF	TGTGCCAGTAGTATAAGAATGGGGACGAAAAACACCGGGGAGCTGTTTTTT
TRBV19	TRBJ2-7	.	once	CASSMTGLREQYF	TGTGCCAGTAGTATGACAGGTTTGCGAGAGCAGTACTTC
TRBV5-4	TRBJ2-1	.	.	CASSPAPSGNEQFF	TGTGCCAGCAGCCCTGCCCCGTCGGGGAATGAGCAGTTCTTC
TRBV27	TRBJ2-7	.	.	CASSRERGYEQYF	TGTGCCAGCAGTAGGGAGCGCGGTTACGAGCAGTACTTC
TRBV28	TRBJ2-7	TRBD1	.	CASSFLGTGFYEQYF	TGTGCCAGCAGTTTTCTTGGGACAGGGTTCTACGAGCAGTACTTC
TRBV27	TRBJ2-6	.	.	CASSLYISGANVLTF	TGTGCCAGCAGTTTATACATCTCTGGGGCCAACGTCCTGACTTTC
TRBV7-2	TRBJ2-1	TRBD2	few	CASSWGTSGGARNEQFF	TGTGCCAGCAGCTGGGGTACTAGCGGGGGGGCTCGCAATGAGCAGTTCTTC
TRBV28	TRBJ2-6	.	.	CASTRRGSGANVLTF	TGTGCCAGCACCCGGAGGGGCTCTGGGGCCAACGTCCTGACTTTC
TRBV7-2	TRBJ2-7	TRBD1	.	CASSLLEGGVYEQYF	TGTGCCAGCAGTCTCCTAGAAGGGGGCGTCTACGAGCAGTACTTC
TRBV27	TRBJ2-7	.	.	CASRDRAVKASAYEQYF	TGTGCCAGCAGGGACCGGGCCGTAAAAGCTAGCGCCTACGAGCAGTACTTC
TRBV7-2	TRBJ2-1	TRBD2	.	CASNPRGGYEQFF	TGTGCCAGCAACCCTCGGGGGGGTTATGAGCAGTTCTTC
TRBV28	TRBJ1-6	TRBD1	few	CASSLEDRGNSPLHF	TGTGCCAGCAGTTTAGAGGACAGGGGGAATTCACCCCTCCACTTT
TRBV6-5	TRBJ1-4	TRBD1	.	CASRDSNEKLFF	TGTGCCAGCCGGGACAGTAATGAAAAACTGTTTTTT
TRBV11-2	TRBJ1-3	TRBD1	.	CASSWTGVVSGNTIYF	TGTGCCAGCAGCTGGACAGGGGTAGTCTCTGGAAACACCATATATTTT
TRBV9	TRBJ2-3	.	.	CASTVMTTGTDTQYF	TGTGCCAGCACCGTAATGACAACCGGGACAGATACGCAGTATTTT
TRBV6-1	TRBJ2-2	.	.	CASTSAGTPTGELFF	TGTGCCAGCACTTCCGCGGGGACCCCCACCGGGGAGCTGTTTTTT
TRBV28	TRBJ1-3	.	once	CASSSTGGTGNTIYF	TGTGCCAGCAGCTCGACGGGAGGGACTGGAAACACCATATATTTT